These T cell receptor beta chains were read from a single sample in a study of shared clonotypes between healthy human individuals. The table came from immunoSEQ multiplex PCR; TCRdb's copy has only in-frame clones and leaves some out. The table includes about 1 million clones, around 76% detected once. Sequenced input: memory CD4+ T cells sorted from blood. These receptor sequences come from a man aged 18 to 30 in good health. Each CDR3 is given with its conserved first and last residue. Fields, in order: V gene, clone size, J gene, D gene, CDR3 protein, CDR3 DNA. The D gene is left open where the match is weak. The size of a clone is reported for some rows only, either as once, few or many, or as a class for expanded clones.

v_call: TRBV27
clone_size: .
j_call: TRBJ2-3
d_call: .
cdr3_aa: CASRPQQGYPDTQYF
cdr3_nt: TGTGCCAGCAGACCCCAACAGGGTTACCCAGATACGCAGTATTTT

v_call: TRBV2
clone_size: .
j_call: TRBJ1-2
d_call: .
cdr3_aa: CASRLTEGISYGYTF
cdr3_nt: TGTGCCAGCAGATTGACAGAGGGTATATCCTATGGCTACACCTTC

v_call: TRBV6-1
clone_size: .
j_call: TRBJ1-4
d_call: .
cdr3_aa: CASTAGQREKLFF
cdr3_nt: TGTGCCAGCACCGCAGGGCAGCGGGAAAAACTGTTTTTT

v_call: TRBV27
clone_size: .
j_call: TRBJ1-2
d_call: .
cdr3_aa: CASSSRPGAGYTF
cdr3_nt: TGTGCCAGCAGTAGCCGCCCGGGGGCTGGCTACACCTTC

v_call: TRBV2
clone_size: few
j_call: TRBJ2-5
d_call: .
cdr3_aa: CASNSVQETQYF
cdr3_nt: TGTGCCAGCAATTCGGTCCAAGAGACCCAGTACTTC

v_call: TRBV15
clone_size: few
j_call: TRBJ1-2
d_call: .
cdr3_aa: CATSSPGERNGYTF
cdr3_nt: TGTGCCACCAGCAGTCCCGGAGAGCGGAATGGCTACACCTTC

v_call: TRBV5-4
clone_size: few
j_call: TRBJ2-5
d_call: .
cdr3_aa: CASSLGGTWIETQYF
cdr3_nt: TGTGCCAGCAGCTTGGGAGGGACATGGATAGAGACCCAGTACTTC

v_call: TRBV18
clone_size: .
j_call: TRBJ1-1
d_call: TRBD1
cdr3_aa: CASSPQGDRDHEAFF
cdr3_nt: TGTGCCAGCTCACCCCAGGGGGACAGGGACCATGAAGCTTTCTTT

v_call: TRBV6-5
clone_size: .
j_call: TRBJ2-1
d_call: .
cdr3_aa: CASRRADNEQFF
cdr3_nt: TGTGCCAGCAGGCGTGCCGACAATGAGCAGTTCTTC

v_call: TRBV15
clone_size: .
j_call: TRBJ1-6
d_call: .
cdr3_aa: CATSRAGQLNNLHF
cdr3_nt: TGTGCCACCAGCAGGGCAGGGCAGTTGAACAACCTCCACTTT

v_call: TRBV7-2
clone_size: .
j_call: TRBJ2-2
d_call: .
cdr3_aa: CASRIDGSTGELFF
cdr3_nt: TGTGCCAGCAGGATCGATGGAAGCACCGGGGAGCTGTTTTTT

v_call: TRBV6-1
clone_size: .
j_call: TRBJ1-5
d_call: TRBD1
cdr3_aa: CASRGQTNSNQPQHF
cdr3_nt: TGTGCCAGCAGGGGACAGACTAATAGCAATCAGCCCCAGCATTTT

v_call: TRBV10-3
clone_size: once
j_call: TRBJ2-1
d_call: .
cdr3_aa: CAISGRGGTLEDEQFF
cdr3_nt: TGTGCCATCAGCGGACGAGGGGGGACGTTGGAAGATGAGCAGTTCTTC

v_call: TRBV15
clone_size: few
j_call: TRBJ1-1
d_call: .
cdr3_aa: CATSSWTEAFF
cdr3_nt: TGTGCCACCAGCAGTTGGACTGAAGCTTTCTTT

v_call: TRBV27
clone_size: .
j_call: TRBJ2-7
d_call: TRBD1
cdr3_aa: CASSLRTGTGYEQYF
cdr3_nt: TGTGCCAGCAGTCTCCGGACAGGGACAGGCTACGAGCAGTACTTC

v_call: TRBV5-5
clone_size: .
j_call: TRBJ2-5
d_call: TRBD2
cdr3_aa: CASSLSGLSEETQYF
cdr3_nt: TGTGCCAGCAGCTTGTCGGGACTAAGCGAAGAGACCCAGTACTTC

v_call: TRBV9
clone_size: few
j_call: TRBJ2-2
d_call: .
cdr3_aa: CASSVVKGGHPANTGELFF
cdr3_nt: TGTGCCAGCAGCGTAGTAAAGGGGGGACACCCAGCGAACACCGGGGAGCTGTTTTTT

v_call: TRBV6-6
clone_size: .
j_call: TRBJ2-7
d_call: TRBD2
cdr3_aa: CASSSSGAQNYEQYF
cdr3_nt: TGTGCCAGCAGTAGTAGCGGGGCTCAAAACTACGAGCAGTACTTC

v_call: TRBV14
clone_size: .
j_call: TRBJ2-5
d_call: .
cdr3_aa: CASSQPKTQYF
cdr3_nt: TGTGCCAGCAGCCAACCGAAGACCCAGTACTTC

v_call: TRBV5-1
clone_size: .
j_call: TRBJ2-7
d_call: TRBD2
cdr3_aa: CASSLGAGDWYEQYF
cdr3_nt: TGCGCCAGCAGCTTGGGAGCGGGAGATTGGTACGAGCAGTACTTC

v_call: TRBV2
clone_size: .
j_call: TRBJ1-1
d_call: .
cdr3_aa: CASSPPINTEAFF
cdr3_nt: TGTGCCAGCAGTCCCCCCATAAACACTGAAGCTTTCTTT

v_call: TRBV6-5
clone_size: .
j_call: TRBJ2-7
d_call: TRBD1
cdr3_aa: CATGDRESEQYF
cdr3_nt: TGTGCCACAGGAGACAGGGAAAGCGAGCAGTACTTC

v_call: TRBV7-2
clone_size: .
j_call: TRBJ1-2
d_call: .
cdr3_aa: CASSPGAGRGANYGYTF
cdr3_nt: TGTGCCAGCAGCCCGGGGGCAGGGAGAGGGGCTAACTATGGCTACACCTTC

v_call: TRBV7-2
clone_size: .
j_call: TRBJ2-1
d_call: .
cdr3_aa: CASSLVFGTPVFF
cdr3_nt: TGTGCCAGCAGCCTCGTGTTCGGGACTCCCGTTTTCTTC

v_call: TRBV20-1
clone_size: few
j_call: TRBJ1-4
d_call: .
cdr3_aa: CSAQVREKLFF
cdr3_nt: TGCAGTGCTCAAGTACGGGAAAAACTGTTTTTT

v_call: TRBV4-3
clone_size: .
j_call: TRBJ2-3
d_call: TRBD1
cdr3_aa: CASSQQGQGTDTQYF
cdr3_nt: TGCGCCAGCAGCCAACAAGGACAGGGGACAGATACGCAGTATTTT

v_call: TRBV30
clone_size: few
j_call: TRBJ1-6
d_call: .
cdr3_aa: CAWSSENNSPLHF
cdr3_nt: TGTGCCTGGAGTTCAGAAAATAATTCACCCCTCCACTTT

v_call: TRBV10-1
clone_size: .
j_call: TRBJ1-5
d_call: TRBD1
cdr3_aa: CASSELQGGNQPQHF
cdr3_nt: TGCGCCAGCAGTGAGTTGCAGGGGGGGAATCAGCCCCAGCATTTT

v_call: TRBV6-5
clone_size: .
j_call: TRBJ1-6
d_call: .
cdr3_aa: CASSEGSPLHF
cdr3_nt: TGTGCCAGCAGCGAGGGTTCACCCCTCCACTTT

v_call: TRBV7-3
clone_size: .
j_call: TRBJ2-1
d_call: .
cdr3_aa: CASSLSAASSYNEQFF
cdr3_nt: TGTGCCAGCAGCTTAAGTGCGGCTAGCTCCTACAATGAGCAGTTCTTC

v_call: TRBV9
clone_size: .
j_call: TRBJ2-3
d_call: .
cdr3_aa: CASSLRADTQYF
cdr3_nt: TGTGCCAGCAGCTTACGGGCAGATACGCAGTATTTT

v_call: TRBV5-6
clone_size: .
j_call: TRBJ1-1
d_call: .
cdr3_aa: CASSRQASMNTEAFF
cdr3_nt: TGTGCCAGCAGCCGACAGGCGTCCATGAACACTGAAGCTTTCTTT

v_call: TRBV7-8
clone_size: .
j_call: TRBJ2-2
d_call: .
cdr3_aa: CASSLLGRELFF
cdr3_nt: TGTGCCAGCAGCTTACTCGGGCGGGAGCTGTTTTTT

v_call: TRBV4-3
clone_size: .
j_call: TRBJ1-2
d_call: .
cdr3_aa: CASSQDGAGAFTF
cdr3_nt: TGCGCCAGCAGCCAAGATGGGGCAGGGGCCTTCACCTTC

v_call: TRBV5-1
clone_size: .
j_call: TRBJ1-6
d_call: .
cdr3_aa: CASSPGFSGSPLHF
cdr3_nt: TGCGCCAGCAGCCCCGGGTTTTCTGGGTCACCCCTCCACTTT

v_call: TRBV4-3
clone_size: .
j_call: TRBJ2-1
d_call: .
cdr3_aa: CASSPEGGNEQFF
cdr3_nt: TGCGCCAGCAGCCCAGAGGGCGGGAATGAGCAGTTCTTC

v_call: TRBV10-3
clone_size: .
j_call: TRBJ2-7
d_call: TRBD1
cdr3_aa: CAISPGQGDEQYF
cdr3_nt: TGTGCCATCAGTCCGGGACAGGGGGACGAGCAGTACTTC

v_call: TRBV18
clone_size: .
j_call: TRBJ2-3
d_call: TRBD1
cdr3_aa: CASSRQGRTDTQYF
cdr3_nt: TGTGCCAGCTCACGACAGGGACGCACAGATACGCAGTATTTT

v_call: TRBV4-2
clone_size: .
j_call: TRBJ1-3
d_call: .
cdr3_aa: CASSQGTASGNTIYF
cdr3_nt: TGTGCCAGCAGCCAAGGGACAGCCTCTGGAAACACCATATATTTT

v_call: TRBV6-1
clone_size: .
j_call: TRBJ2-2
d_call: .
cdr3_aa: CASSDLGGWDTGELFF
cdr3_nt: TGTGCCAGCAGTGATCTTGGGGGCTGGGACACCGGGGAGCTGTTTTTT

v_call: TRBV6-1
clone_size: .
j_call: TRBJ1-1
d_call: TRBD1
cdr3_aa: CASSDTDRVNTEAFF
cdr3_nt: TGTGCCAGCAGTGATACGGACAGGGTAAACACTGAAGCTTTCTTT

v_call: TRBV6-1
clone_size: .
j_call: TRBJ2-3
d_call: .
cdr3_aa: CASSAVSTDTQYF
cdr3_nt: TGTGCCAGCAGTGCGGTTAGCACAGATACGCAGTATTTT

v_call: TRBV6-1
clone_size: .
j_call: TRBJ1-1
d_call: TRBD1
cdr3_aa: CASTMDRADTEAFF
cdr3_nt: TGTGCCAGCACTATGGACAGGGCGGACACTGAAGCTTTCTTT

v_call: TRBV4-3
clone_size: .
j_call: TRBJ1-6
d_call: .
cdr3_aa: CASSQDVADSPLHF
cdr3_nt: TGCGCCAGCAGCCAAGATGTTGCGGATTCACCCCTCCACTTT

v_call: TRBV2
clone_size: once
j_call: TRBJ2-5
d_call: TRBD1
cdr3_aa: CASSRETGGFIWETQYF
cdr3_nt: TGTGCCAGCTCCCGGGAAACAGGGGGCTTTATCTGGGAGACCCAGTACTTC

v_call: TRBV7-6
clone_size: .
j_call: TRBJ2-1
d_call: .
cdr3_aa: CASSLPAYNEQFF
cdr3_nt: TGTGCCAGCAGCTTGCCCGCCTACAATGAGCAGTTCTTC

v_call: TRBV28
clone_size: .
j_call: TRBJ2-7
d_call: .
cdr3_aa: CASSLRGLAAYEQYF
cdr3_nt: TGTGCCAGCAGTTTACGAGGCCTAGCTGCCTACGAGCAGTACTTC

v_call: TRBV7-3
clone_size: .
j_call: TRBJ1-2
d_call: .
cdr3_aa: CASSAGGYGYTF
cdr3_nt: TGTGCCAGCAGCGCGGGAGGGTATGGCTACACCTTC

v_call: TRBV6-1
clone_size: many
j_call: TRBJ1-6
d_call: .
cdr3_aa: CASSEGWGGSPLHF
cdr3_nt: TGTGCCAGCAGTGAAGGTTGGGGGGGTTCACCCCTCCACTTT

v_call: TRBV5-1
clone_size: .
j_call: TRBJ1-2
d_call: TRBD1
cdr3_aa: CASSSGQGGSYGYTF
cdr3_nt: TGCGCCAGCAGCTCCGGACAGGGGGGCTCCTATGGCTACACCTTC

v_call: TRBV10-3
clone_size: .
j_call: TRBJ2-7
d_call: TRBD1
cdr3_aa: CAIRGQGFSYEQYF
cdr3_nt: TGTGCCATCAGAGGACAGGGGTTCTCCTACGAGCAGTACTTC

v_call: TRBV5-1
clone_size: .
j_call: TRBJ2-5
d_call: TRBD2
cdr3_aa: CASSSGLAGGETQYF
cdr3_nt: TGCGCCAGCAGCTCGGGACTAGCGGGAGGAGAGACCCAGTACTTC

v_call: TRBV5-1
clone_size: .
j_call: TRBJ2-3
d_call: .
cdr3_aa: CASRKQLEGPDTQYF
cdr3_nt: TGCGCCAGCAGAAAGCAGCTGGAAGGCCCAGATACGCAGTATTTT

v_call: TRBV11-3
clone_size: .
j_call: TRBJ2-7
d_call: .
cdr3_aa: CASSENRFDEQYF
cdr3_nt: TGTGCCAGCAGCGAGAATAGGTTCGACGAGCAGTACTTC

v_call: TRBV6-1
clone_size: .
j_call: TRBJ1-6
d_call: TRBD1
cdr3_aa: CASSAGTGGGSPLHF
cdr3_nt: TGTGCCAGCAGTGCGGGAACAGGGGGAGGTTCACCCCTCCACTTT

v_call: TRBV11-2
clone_size: once
j_call: TRBJ2-5
d_call: .
cdr3_aa: CASSLVETQYF
cdr3_nt: TGTGCCAGCAGCTTAGTGGAGACCCAGTACTTC

v_call: TRBV5-4
clone_size: .
j_call: TRBJ1-2
d_call: TRBD1
cdr3_aa: CASSWETGDGYTF
cdr3_nt: TGTGCCAGCAGCTGGGAGACAGGGGATGGCTACACCTTC

v_call: TRBV18
clone_size: .
j_call: TRBJ1-2
d_call: .
cdr3_aa: CASSPTEYGYTF
cdr3_nt: TGTGCCAGCTCACCAACGGAATATGGCTACACCTTC

v_call: TRBV18
clone_size: .
j_call: TRBJ2-7
d_call: TRBD1
cdr3_aa: CASSRDRGYEQYF
cdr3_nt: TGTGCCAGCTCCCGGGACAGGGGCTACGAGCAGTACTTC